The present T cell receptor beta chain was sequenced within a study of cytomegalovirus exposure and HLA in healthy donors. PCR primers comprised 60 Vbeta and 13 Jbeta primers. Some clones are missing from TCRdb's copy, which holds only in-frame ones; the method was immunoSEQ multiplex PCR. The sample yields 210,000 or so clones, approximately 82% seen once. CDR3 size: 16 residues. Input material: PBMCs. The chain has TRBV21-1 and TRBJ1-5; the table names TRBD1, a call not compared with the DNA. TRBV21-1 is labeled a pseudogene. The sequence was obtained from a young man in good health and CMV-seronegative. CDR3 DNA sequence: TGTGCCAGCACCACATTCGACAGCTATAGCAATCAGCCCCAGCATTTT. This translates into CASTTFDSYSNQPQHF.